A selection of T cell receptor beta chains follows, all from one sample in a study of T cell changes during pregnancy in multiple sclerosis. Libraries were prepared by immunoSEQ multiplex PCR; TCRdb keeps only in-frame clonotypes and omits some of them. This repertoire shows about 57,000 clones, roughly nine tenths found once; its top ten account for approximately 0.4%. Sequenced material: CD4+ T cells from peripheral blood mononuclear cells, taken in the third trimester of pregnancy. The origin of the receptors is a female donor with multiple sclerosis, enrolled in a pregnancy study. The CDR3 runs from the conserved cysteine through the conserved F or W. A D gene is named only where the DNA matches it firmly. Rows may omit the clone size; those that give it use once, few, many or a size class.

TRBD2	TRBJ2-1	.	TRBV7-8	TGTGCCAGCAACAAACTAGCGGGAGGGTACAATGAGCAGTTCTTC	CASNKLAGGYNEQFF
.	TRBJ2-3	.	TRBV19	TGTGCCAGCAAATTCCTCGGGGGATTTGCAACAGATACGCAGTATTTT	CASKFLGGFATDTQYF
TRBD1	TRBJ2-6	.	TRBV18	TGTGCCAGCTCAACCGGACAGGTTCCCTCTCTGGCTTTC	CASSTGQVPSLAF
TRBD1	TRBJ1-3	.	TRBV19	TGTGCCAGTAGCACTACAGGGGCTGGAGGAAACACCATATATTTT	CASSTTGAGGNTIYF
TRBD1	TRBJ1-2	.	TRBV4-2	TGTGCCAGCAGCCAAGTTGCCTGGACAGGAAATAACTATGGCTACACCTTC	CASSQVAWTGNNYGYTF
TRBD2	TRBJ2-3	.	TRBV29-1	TGCGGGATAGCGGGGGAGACTAGCACAGATACGCAGTATTTT	CGIAGETSTDTQYF
TRBD1	TRBJ2-2	.	TRBV30	TGTGCCTGGAGTCCGACAGGGGCCGGGGAGCTGTTTTTT	CAWSPTGAGELFF
.	TRBJ2-5	.	TRBV13	TGTGCCAGCAGCTTAATATCAGAGACCCAGTACTTC	CASSLISETQYF
.	TRBJ1-2	.	TRBV19	TGTGCCAGTAGTATAGCAGTTCAGGGAATCTATGGCTACACCTTC	CASSIAVQGIYGYTF
TRBD2	TRBJ2-3	.	TRBV19	TGTGCCAGTAGTAAGGCCGGCGGGAGTACAGATACGCAGTATTTT	CASSKAGGSTDTQYF
.	TRBJ2-2	.	TRBV7-2	TGTGCCAGCATCGAACAGGGCGGGGGACCCGGGGAGCTGTTTTTT	CASIEQGGGPGELFF
TRBD1	TRBJ1-6	.	TRBV30	TGTGCCTGGAATACCGGGACAGGGGAGTCACCCCTCCACTTT	CAWNTGTGESPLHF
.	TRBJ2-1	once	TRBV7-9	TGTGCCAGCAGCCAGGGATCTGAGCAGTTCTTC	CASSQGSEQFF
TRBD1	TRBJ1-2	once	TRBV30	TGTGCCTGGAGTTGGGGACAGGGAATTTCTGGCTACACCTTC	CAWSWGQGISGYTF
.	TRBJ2-2	.	TRBV5-4	TGTGCCAGCAGCTTGCAGGGTTTAACCGGGGAGCTGTTTTTT	CASSLQGLTGELFF
.	TRBJ1-2	.	TRBV28	TGTGCCAGCAGTTCGTATACGGGGTTGCATGGCTACACCTTC	CASSSYTGLHGYTF
TRBD1	TRBJ1-5	.	TRBV19	TGTGCCAGTGTTCAGGGGGCTCACAATCAGCCCCAGCATTTT	CASVQGAHNQPQHF
.	TRBJ2-7	.	TRBV18	TGTGCCAGCTCAGTCCGGGAGCACCTTTACGAGCAGTACTTC	CASSVREHLYEQYF
.	TRBJ1-4	.	TRBV9	TGTGCCAGCAGCTCCGCAAAGGACATAGATGAAAAACTGTTTTTT	CASSSAKDIDEKLFF
TRBD1	TRBJ2-2	once	TRBV27	TGTGCCAGCAGGTCTCCACAGGGGTCGAACACCGGGGAGCTGTTTTTT	CASRSPQGSNTGELFF
TRBD1	TRBJ1-2	.	TRBV7-2	TGTGCCAGTCATGGACAGGGGGCTCTGGGTGGCTACACCTTC	CASHGQGALGGYTF
.	TRBJ1-2	.	TRBV30	TGTGCCTGGAGTATCCAGCGTGGCTACACCTTC	CAWSIQRGYTF
.	TRBJ1-2	.	TRBV7-2	TGTGCCAGCAGCTTAGCCGGGGGGGCAGGCCAGAACTATGGCTACACCTTC	CASSLAGGAGQNYGYTF
TRBD2	TRBJ2-4	.	TRBV11-2	TGTGCCAGCGGCGGGACTAGCGGGACCAAAAACATTCAGTACTTC	CASGGTSGTKNIQYF
.	TRBJ2-5	.	TRBV5-1	TGCGCCAGCAGCTTGACAGGAAAGGAGACCCAGTACTTC	CASSLTGKETQYF
TRBD2	TRBJ2-1	.	TRBV7-3	TGTGCCAGCAGCAAAAAGCGGGGTGAGCAGTTCTTC	CASSKKRGEQFF
.	TRBJ2-1	once	TRBV18	TGTGCCAGCTCACCAGGGAGCCCCTACAATGAGCAGTTCTTC	CASSPGSPYNEQFF
.	TRBJ2-3	.	TRBV30	TGTGCCTGGAACCTCGGGTCCCGCACAGATACGCAGTATTTT	CAWNLGSRTDTQYF
TRBD2	TRBJ2-1	.	TRBV30	TGTGCCTGGACTCGCGGCGGGGGCTCCTACAATGAGCAGTTCTTC	CAWTRGGGSYNEQFF
TRBD2	TRBJ2-2	.	TRBV6-5	TGTGCCAGCAGGACTAGCGGCGCGAACACCGGGGAGCTGTTTTTT	CASRTSGANTGELFF
TRBD1	TRBJ1-2	.	TRBV5-1	TGCGCCAGCAGCCCGGGGACAGCAGACTACTATGGCTACACCTTC	CASSPGTADYYGYTF
TRBD1	TRBJ1-1	.	TRBV18	TGTGCCAGCTCACCGGGGACAGGGACCCTGAACACTGAAGCTTTCTTT	CASSPGTGTLNTEAFF